Listed below are T cell receptor beta chains from one sample, sequenced in a study of T cell responses to AZD1222 COVID-19 vaccine. Profiled with immunoSEQ multiplex PCR; TCRdb holds only in-frame clones, not every one. The sample includes some 130,000 clones, under 95% of them seen just once. The sequencing used peripheral blood, collected on day 0 of AZD1222 vaccination. These receptors all come from an adult in good health. Each CDR3 is given with its conserved first and last residue. D genes are given only for firm matches. Size is omitted from some rows. Given values are once, few, many or a class for expanded clones.

>TRBV7-9|-|TRBJ1-2|-
TGTGCCAGCAGCTGGCAGGGTACTAACTATGGCTACACCTTC
CASSWQGTNYGYTF
>TRBV6-1|-|TRBJ2-3|TRBD2
TGTGCCAGCAGTGAAGTCCTTCCCGCGGGGGAGAAAAGTTCTAGCACAGATACGCAGTATTTT
CASSEVLPAGEKSSSTDTQYF
>TRBV2|-|TRBJ1-2|-
TGTGCCAGCTCCGTACTCTATGGCTACACCTTC
CASSVLYGYTF
>TRBV7-9|-|TRBJ2-5|-
TGTGCCAGCAGCCGGCCCCCAAGAACCCAGTACTTC
CASSRPPRTQYF
>TRBV18|-|TRBJ2-7|-
TGTGCCAGCTCACCCCCCGGAAGCTCCTACGAGCAGTACTTC
CASSPPGSSYEQYF
>TRBV7-9|-|TRBJ2-3|-
TGTGCCAGCAGACTATCGAGTAGCGGCCTAAGCACAGATACGCAGTATTTT
CASRLSSSGLSTDTQYF
>TRBV9|-|TRBJ2-1|-
TGTGCCAGCAGCGTAGCACGGGGAGAGCAGTTCTTC
CASSVARGEQFF
>TRBV27|-|TRBJ1-2|-
TGTGCCAGCAGTTTAAGGCGGGGAATGGGTAACGGCTACACCTTC
CASSLRRGMGNGYTF
>TRBV7-8|-|TRBJ1-4|-
TGTGCCAGCGCCAACAGGGCTAATGAAAAACTGTTTTTT
CASANRANEKLFF
>TRBV12-3/TRBV12-4|-|TRBJ1-1|-
TGTGCCAGCACGAAGGGGGGTCGGACTGAAGCTTTCTTT
CASTKGGRTEAFF
>TRBV28|few|TRBJ2-7|TRBD1
TGTGCCAGCAGGGAGACAGGGGGGCGTGAGCAGTACTTC
CASRETGGREQYF
>TRBV2|-|TRBJ1-1|TRBD1
TGTGCCAGCAGGAGACAGGGGGCGAGTCGGGCCACTGAAGCTTTCTTT
CASRRQGASRATEAFF
>TRBV6-5|-|TRBJ1-2|-
TGTGCCAGCAGGGAGCTGACTTTTGGCGGCTACACCTTC
CASRELTFGGYTF
>TRBV30|-|TRBJ1-5|-
TGTGCCTGGAGTGGGACTCCCAATCAGCCCCAGCATTTT
CAWSGTPNQPQHF
>TRBV9|-|TRBJ2-3|TRBD2
TGTGCCAGCAGCGTATCGACTAGCGGGGACAGGGTAGATACGCAGTATTTT
CASSVSTSGDRVDTQYF
>TRBV28|-|TRBJ2-3|TRBD2
TGTGCCAGCAGTTTATGGGGGGGGGTCCGCACAGATACGCAGTATTTT
CASSLWGGVRTDTQYF